This T cell receptor (beta chain) was sequenced for a study of CD8+CD57+ T cells in acquired aplastic anemia. At the level of the study: Isolated CD4+ and CD8+ cells, once sorted, yielded DNA averaging about 3 ug. General study findings and limits: Patients had twenty-nine CD8+ CDR3 sequences in common with controls (the shared set).

The CDR3 loop spans 15 amino acids. Per germline, CDR1 SGHVS and CDR2 FQNEAQ. For this clonotype: The antigen remains unidentified. The junction departs from the called germline gene at one end, perhaps through a read error.

TCR beta VDJ combinations and CDR3 sequences were profiled from genomic DNA. TCRdb re-derived calls from the reads in MiXCR, one entry per CDR3 protein. The sample carries some 240,000 distinct CDR3 sequences, 30% to 40% recorded once. V and J are TRBV7-8 and TRBJ2-5; D uncertain. The sample comprised sorted CD4+, CD8+, or CD8+CD57+ T cells (not recorded which) from PBMCs. This clonotype was obtained from a human donor in good health, serving as a control. Here the CDR3 DNA reads TGTGCCAGCAGCTCCGGCAACACAGCTGAAGAAACCCAGTACTTC. The encoded protein is CASSSGNTAEETQYF.